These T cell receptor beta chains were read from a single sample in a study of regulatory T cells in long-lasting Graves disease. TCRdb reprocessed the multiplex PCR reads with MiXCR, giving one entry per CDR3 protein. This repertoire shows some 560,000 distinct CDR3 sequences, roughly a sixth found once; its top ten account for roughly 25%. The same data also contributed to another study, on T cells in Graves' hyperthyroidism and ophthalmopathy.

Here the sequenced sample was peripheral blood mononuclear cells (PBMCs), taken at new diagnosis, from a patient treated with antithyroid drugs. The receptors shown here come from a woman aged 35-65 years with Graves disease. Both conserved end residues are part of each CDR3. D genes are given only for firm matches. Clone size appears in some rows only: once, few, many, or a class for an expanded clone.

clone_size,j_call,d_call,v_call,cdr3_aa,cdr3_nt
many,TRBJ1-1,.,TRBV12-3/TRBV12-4,CASSRTIGTEAFF,TGTGCCAGCAGCCGGACAATTGGCACTGAAGCTTTCTTT
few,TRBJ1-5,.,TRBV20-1,CSAREGGGDYQPQHF,TGCAGTGCTAGAGAAGGCGGCGGCGACTATCAGCCCCAGCATTTT
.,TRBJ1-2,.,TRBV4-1,CASSQEGSEANYGYTF,TGCGCCAGCAGCCAAGAAGGGTCGGAAGCTAACTATGGCTACACCTTC
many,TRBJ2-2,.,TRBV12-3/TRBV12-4,CASSPSSRVGNTGELFF,TGTGCCAGCAGTCCGTCCTCGAGGGTAGGAAACACCGGGGAGCTGTTTTTT
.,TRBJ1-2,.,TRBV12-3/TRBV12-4,CASSSVGGLIYGYTF,TGTGCCAGCAGTTCGGTAGGGGGGCTCATCTATGGCTACACCTTC
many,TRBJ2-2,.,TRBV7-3,CASSRTGGQYTGELFF,TGTGCCAGCAGCCGTACGGGGGGACAGTACACCGGGGAGCTGTTTTTT
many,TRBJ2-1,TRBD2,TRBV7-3,CASSPIPRGDYNEQFF,TGTGCCAGCAGCCCTATCCCCCGGGGGGACTACAATGAGCAGTTCTTC
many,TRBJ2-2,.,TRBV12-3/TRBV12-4,CASSPEGRGNTGELFF,TGTGCCAGCAGTCCAGAGGGCAGGGGAAACACCGGGGAGCTGTTTTTT
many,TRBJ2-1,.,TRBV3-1,CASSLSSTGSNEQFF,TGTGCCAGCAGCCTTTCTTCGACAGGCTCCAATGAGCAGTTCTTC
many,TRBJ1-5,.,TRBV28,CASLWSGGDNQPQHF,TGTGCCAGCCTTTGGTCGGGAGGGGACAATCAGCCCCAGCATTTT
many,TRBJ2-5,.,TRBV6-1,CASTAQGGGRETQYF,TGTGCCAGCACCGCGCAAGGGGGGGGACGAGAGACCCAGTACTTC
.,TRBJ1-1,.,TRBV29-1,CSGGSLAGVNTEAFF,TGCAGCGGGGGGTCTTTAGCAGGGGTGAACACTGAAGCTTTCTTT
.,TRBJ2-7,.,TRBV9,CASSAEYGLEQYF,TGTGCCAGCAGCGCCGAATATGGGCTCGAGCAGTACTTC
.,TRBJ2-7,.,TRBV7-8,CVSFPLSSVYEQYF,TGTGTCAGCTTCCCTCTCAGTTCGGTCTACGAGCAGTACTTC
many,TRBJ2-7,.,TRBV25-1,CASSSYLQGAEQYF,TGTGCCAGCAGTTCGTACCTCCAGGGCGCCGAGCAGTACTTC
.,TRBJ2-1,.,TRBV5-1,CASSLYGDWTNEQFF,TGCGCCAGCAGCTTGTACGGGGACTGGACCAATGAGCAGTTCTTC
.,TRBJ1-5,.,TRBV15,CATSLRDMGNQPQHF,TGTGCCACCAGTCTCCGGGACATGGGAAATCAGCCCCAGCATTTT
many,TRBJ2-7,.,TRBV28,CASRGGPTYYEQYF,TGTGCCAGCAGGGGGGGGCCTACCTACTACGAGCAGTACTTC
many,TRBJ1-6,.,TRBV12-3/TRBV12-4,CASLDSLGSPLHF,TGTGCCAGCCTGGACAGCCTGGGATCACCCCTCCACTTT
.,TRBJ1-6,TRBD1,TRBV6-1,CASSELRGPNSPLHF,TGTGCCAGCAGTGAATTGAGGGGGCCGAATTCACCCCTCCACTTT
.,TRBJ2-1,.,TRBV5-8,CASSLAGPANEQFF,TGTGCCAGCAGCTTGGCCGGCCCTGCCAATGAGCAGTTCTTC
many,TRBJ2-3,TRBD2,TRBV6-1,CASSRGLAGGNTQYF,TGTGCCAGCAGTCGGGGACTAGCGGGGGGAAATACGCAGTATTTT
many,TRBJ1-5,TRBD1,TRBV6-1,CASSTRQGHNSNQPQHF,TGTGCCAGCAGTACCAGACAGGGGCATAATAGCAATCAGCCCCAGCATTTT
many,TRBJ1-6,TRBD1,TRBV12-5,CASGSGTENSPLHF,TGTGCTAGTGGTTCCGGGACAGAGAATTCACCCCTCCACTTT
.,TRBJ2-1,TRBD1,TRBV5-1,CASSLLVGQGANEQFF,TGCGCCAGCAGCTTGCTCGTAGGACAGGGGGCGAATGAGCAGTTCTTC
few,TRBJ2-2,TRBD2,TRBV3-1,CASSPTGTITGELFF,TGTGCCAGCAGTCCTACTGGGACTATTACCGGGGAGCTGTTTTTT
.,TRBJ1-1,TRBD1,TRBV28,CASSYIPGGSAFF,TGTGCCAGCAGTTATATCCCAGGGGGCTCAGCTTTCTTT
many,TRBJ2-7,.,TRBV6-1,CASSEAGGHLNYEQYF,TGTGCCAGCAGTGAAGCTGGGGGACACCTAAACTACGAGCAGTACTTC
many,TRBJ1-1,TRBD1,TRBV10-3,CASRGTGHDTEAFF,TGTGCCAGCCGGGGGACAGGGCACGACACTGAAGCTTTCTTT
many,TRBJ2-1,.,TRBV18,CASSHRDDEQFF,TGTGCCAGCTCTCACAGGGACGATGAGCAGTTCTTC
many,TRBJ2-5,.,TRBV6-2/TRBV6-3,CASSDLVGREETQYF,TGTGCCAGCAGCGACCTTGTCGGGCGGGAAGAGACCCAGTACTTC
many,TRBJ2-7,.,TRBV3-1,CASSQERGTLYEQYF,TGTGCCAGCAGCCAAGAGAGGGGTACATTATACGAGCAGTACTTC
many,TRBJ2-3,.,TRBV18,CASSLLEGSTDTQYF,TGTGCCAGCTCGCTCCTTGAGGGGTCCACAGATACGCAGTATTTT
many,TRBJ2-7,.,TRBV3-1,CASSQVFGGPIYEQYF,TGTGCCAGCAGCCAAGTTTTCGGGGGACCCATCTACGAGCAGTACTTC
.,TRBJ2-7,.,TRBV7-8,CASSHSGGEQYF,TGTGCCAGCAGCCATTCAGGCGGCGAGCAGTACTTC
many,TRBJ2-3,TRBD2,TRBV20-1,CSAPLTSGGRTDTQYF,TGCAGTGCTCCCCTCACTAGCGGGGGCCGCACAGATACGCAGTATTTT
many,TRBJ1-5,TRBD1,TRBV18,CASSPGTGLNQPQHF,TGTGCCAGCTCACCAGGGACAGGGCTTAATCAGCCCCAGCATTTT
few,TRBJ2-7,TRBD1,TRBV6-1,CASSIGDSDDEQYF,TGTGCCAGCAGCATCGGGGACAGCGACGACGAGCAGTACTTC
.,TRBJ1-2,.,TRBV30,CAWDGGGIGYTF,TGTGCCTGGGATGGGGGAGGGATCGGCTACACCTTC
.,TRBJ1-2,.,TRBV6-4,CASSDGRESSGYTF,TGTGCCAGCAGTGACGGCCGGGAGTCGAGTGGCTACACCTTC
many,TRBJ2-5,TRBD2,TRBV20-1,CSAYRGVAQETQYF,TGCAGTGCCTACCGGGGGGTCGCTCAAGAGACCCAGTACTTC
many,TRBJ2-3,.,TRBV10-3,CAISDRDTQYF,TGTGCCATCAGTGACCGGGATACGCAGTATTTT
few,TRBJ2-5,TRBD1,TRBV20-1,CSARDDREETQYF,TGCAGTGCTAGAGACGACAGGGAAGAGACCCAGTACTTC
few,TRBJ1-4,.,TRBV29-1,CSGTANEKLFF,TGCAGCGGGACTGCTAATGAAAAACTGTTTTTT
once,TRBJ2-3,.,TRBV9,CASSVVGGGTGTQYF,TGTGCCAGCAGCGTAGTCGGGGGAGGAACAGGTACGCAGTATTTT